This TCR beta chain was recovered during a study of blood T cell repertoires in COVID-19. Ages ranged from about 18 to 100 years, with residence in 24 US areas. Participants were placed into cohorts based on the clinical history they reported. TCRdb's table, derived via immunoSEQ multiplex PCR, lists solely in-frame clones and lacks some. The profile covers 130,000 to 150,000 clones, with roughly 84% appearing a single time and roughly 5.7% taken by the ten largest. This sequence was found in a woman between 50 and 59 years old who had been exposed to COVID-19. Sample: PBMCs or T cells enriched from blood (not recorded which).

The CDR3 reads CSVMAQMNTEAFF. For the CDR3, the DNA is TGCAGCGTTATGGCACAAATGAACACTGAAGCTTTCTTT. The V gene is TRBV29-1, the J gene TRBJ1-1, with D unresolved. This CDR3 contains 13 residues. V lost 5 bases to trimming and J lost 0 bases, with 10 bases between them. The germline gives CDR1 SQVTM, CDR2 ANQGSEA.